This is a list of T cell receptor beta chains from one sample in a study of T cell changes during pregnancy in multiple sclerosis. Sequencing was performed with immunoSEQ multiplex PCR; in TCRdb, only in-frame clones are kept and a portion is missing. The sample yields some 58,000 clones, around 96% seen once. Source: CD8+ T cells from peripheral blood mononuclear cells, taken after pregnancy. Source of these receptors: a female donor with multiple sclerosis, enrolled in a pregnancy study. Each CDR3 is given with its conserved first and last residue. A D gene is named only where the DNA matches it firmly. Clone size is given for some rows only: seen once, a few or many times, or a class if the clone is expanded.

clone size: .; V gene: TRBV19; D gene: .; J gene: TRBJ2-6; CDR3 DNA: TGTGCCAGTAGTATAGAACGGGTTACCGGGGCCAACGTCCTGACTTTC; CDR3 protein: CASSIERVTGANVLTF
clone size: .; V gene: TRBV9; D gene: TRBD2; J gene: TRBJ2-1; CDR3 DNA: TGTGCCAGCAGCGGTGATCCGGGACTAGCGGGAGGGCGGCCTTTTGGTGAGCAGTTCTTC; CDR3 protein: CASSGDPGLAGGRPFGEQFF
clone size: .; V gene: TRBV9; D gene: .; J gene: TRBJ2-7; CDR3 DNA: TGTGCCAGCAGCGGGAGGGAGCAGTACTTC; CDR3 protein: CASSGREQYF
clone size: .; V gene: TRBV2; D gene: .; J gene: TRBJ2-7; CDR3 DNA: TGTGCCAGCTTACACGCGAATGCGGGGAACTACGAGCAGTACTTC; CDR3 protein: CASLHANAGNYEQYF
clone size: .; V gene: TRBV7-2; D gene: TRBD2; J gene: TRBJ2-7; CDR3 DNA: TGTGCCAGCACCGGGACTAGATCCTACGAGCAGTACTTC; CDR3 protein: CASTGTRSYEQYF
clone size: .; V gene: TRBV2; D gene: TRBD1; J gene: TRBJ2-7; CDR3 DNA: TGTGCCAGCAGTGAAGTCACCGGGGACAGGGGTAACGAGCAGTACTTC; CDR3 protein: CASSEVTGDRGNEQYF
clone size: .; V gene: TRBV28; D gene: TRBD2; J gene: TRBJ2-7; CDR3 DNA: TGTGCCAGCGGGGCGGGAGTAGGTGAGCAGTACTTC; CDR3 protein: CASGAGVGEQYF
clone size: once; V gene: TRBV29-1; D gene: .; J gene: TRBJ2-7; CDR3 DNA: TGCAGCGCGAGGACACTATCCTACGAGCAGTACTTC; CDR3 protein: CSARTLSYEQYF
clone size: .; V gene: TRBV2; D gene: .; J gene: TRBJ2-2; CDR3 DNA: TGTGCCTCACGAGCTGGCACCGGGGAGCTGTTTTTT; CDR3 protein: CASRAGTGELFF
clone size: .; V gene: TRBV27; D gene: TRBD2; J gene: TRBJ2-1; CDR3 DNA: TGTGCCAGCAGCCAGGGACTAGCGGGACTCTATGAGCAGTTCTTC; CDR3 protein: CASSQGLAGLYEQFF
clone size: .; V gene: TRBV28; D gene: .; J gene: TRBJ2-1; CDR3 DNA: TGTGCCAGCAGTCACCCCCCCGGGGGGAGGGGGTACAATGAGCAGTTCTTC; CDR3 protein: CASSHPPGGRGYNEQFF
clone size: few; V gene: TRBV30; D gene: TRBD1; J gene: TRBJ1-1; CDR3 DNA: TGTGCCTGGGAACAGGGGGCAAGAGGAACTGAAGCTTTCTTT; CDR3 protein: CAWEQGARGTEAFF
clone size: .; V gene: TRBV27; D gene: .; J gene: TRBJ2-6; CDR3 DNA: TGTGCCACCCGGGGATTTGGGGCCAACGTCCTGACTTTC; CDR3 protein: CATRGFGANVLTF
clone size: .; V gene: TRBV19; D gene: TRBD2; J gene: TRBJ2-3; CDR3 DNA: TGTGCCAGTAGGTGGACTAGCGGCGTAACTAGCACAGATACGCAGTATTTT; CDR3 protein: CASRWTSGVTSTDTQYF
clone size: .; V gene: TRBV5-1; D gene: .; J gene: TRBJ2-6; CDR3 DNA: TGCGCCAGCAGCCTGTCAGGGGCTGGGGCCAACGTCCTGACTTTC; CDR3 protein: CASSLSGAGANVLTF